What follows is one T cell receptor beta chain and its context. Its antigen is undetermined. Use of 60 Vbeta and 13 Jbeta primers characterized the PCR. Clones were read by immunoSEQ multiplex PCR, and TCRdb kept only the in-frame ones, dropping some. Among approximately 160,000 clones listed, approximately 70% were seen once. This sample is drawn from a study of cytomegalovirus exposure and HLA in healthy donors. General study results and limits: Exclusion applied to some V segments, including TRBV6-2 and TRBV6-3, as they were indistinguishable. TCR beta chains numbering under 200 were designated cytomegalovirus-associated. Sequencing depth roughly uniform across donors was assumed in presence/absence analyses.

Looked up from germline, CDR1 is ENHRY and CDR2 is SYGVKD. The CDR3 totals 13 residues. V shed 2 bases and J shed 6 bases, with 10 bases lying between them. This chain joins TRBV10-3 and TRBJ1-1, with D maybe TRBD1 (5 bases). The sample comprised PBMCs. The receptor was derived from a man between 18 and 35 years old in good health and CMV-seropositive. CDR3 nucleotides: TGTGCCATCAGTGAGGGCAGGGACTCTGAAGCTTTCTTT. Its protein product is CAISEGRDSEAFF.